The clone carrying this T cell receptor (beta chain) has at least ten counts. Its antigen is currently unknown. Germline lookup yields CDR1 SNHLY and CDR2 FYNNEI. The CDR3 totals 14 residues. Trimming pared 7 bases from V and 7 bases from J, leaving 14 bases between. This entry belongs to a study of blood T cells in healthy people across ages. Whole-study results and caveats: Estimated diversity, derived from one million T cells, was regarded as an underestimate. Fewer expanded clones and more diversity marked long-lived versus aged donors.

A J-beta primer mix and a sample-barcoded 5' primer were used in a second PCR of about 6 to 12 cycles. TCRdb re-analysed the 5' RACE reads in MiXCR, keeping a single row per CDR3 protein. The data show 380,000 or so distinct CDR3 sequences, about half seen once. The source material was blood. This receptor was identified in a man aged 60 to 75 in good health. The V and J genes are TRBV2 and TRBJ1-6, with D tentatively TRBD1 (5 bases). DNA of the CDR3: TGTGCCAGCACCCGGGCAGGGCGGAATTCACCCCTCCACTTT. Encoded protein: CASTRAGRNSPLHF. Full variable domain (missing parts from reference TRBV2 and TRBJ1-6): EPEVTQTPSHQVTQMGQEVILRCVPISNHLYFYWYRQILGQKVEFLVSFYNNEISEKSEIFDDQFSVERPDGSNFTLKIRSTKLEDSAMYFCASTRAGRNSPLHFGNGTRLTVT.